The entry below gives a single T cell receptor (beta chain) sequence along with its context. Its antigen remains unidentified. Each sample used at least 6.5 million PBMCs. This CDR3 region has 12 residues. V lost 5 bases and J lost 8, with 7 bases in between. Germline V gene sequence: CDR1 MDHEN, CDR2 SYDVKM. The authors ran a second PCR of about 7 to 12 cycles using a sample-barcoded 5' primer and a J-beta primer mix. MiXCR, applied by TCRdb to the 5' RACE reads, yields one record per CDR3 protein. The table records about 1,500,000 distinct CDR3 sequences, 28% of them present only once. This entry comes from a study of blood T cells in healthy people across ages. General study results and limits: A strong correlation was found between TCR beta diversity and the percentage of naive T cells. Higher diversity, along with more naive CD4+ cells, distinguished long-lived donors from aged donors.

The sequencing sample was made of blood. This receptor was obtained from a woman in her 30s in good health. The chain is built from TRBV28 and TRBJ1-6; no definite D call. CDR3 sequence: CASSSSHSPLHF. The CDR3 nucleotides read TGTGCCAGCAGTAGTTCCCATTCACCCCTCCACTTT.